The rows below give T cell receptor beta chains drawn from one sample of a study of response to subunit inactivated influenza vaccine. Each CDR3 protein gets one entry after TCRdb re-called the RT-PCR reads with MiXCR. The sample shows hundreds of thousands of distinct CDR3 sequences, about 15% of them seen only once. Sequenced material: PBMCs from blood, taken 14 days before vaccination. Source of these receptors: a man between 50 and 59 years old who received an inactivated influenza vaccine. CDR3s include the opening cysteine and the closing phenylalanine or tryptophan. The D gene is left open where the match is weak. Rows give clone size only sometimes, using once, few, many, or a class for an expanded clone.

>TRBJ2-5|TRBV7-2|NA|NA
TGTGCCAGCAGCTTAGGGAGTAGTTTCTCGGAGACCCAGTACTTC
CASSLGSSFSETQYF
>TRBJ2-3|TRBV9|TRBD2|few
TGTGCCAGCAGCGTCTCTAGCGGGGGTGCAGATACGCAGTATTTT
CASSVSSGGADTQYF
>TRBJ2-1|TRBV9|NA|few
TGTGCCAGCAGCGTAGGAGGCTCGGCCTACAATGAGCAGTTCTTC
CASSVGGSAYNEQFF
>TRBJ2-5|TRBV6-1|TRBD2|few
TGTGCCAGCAGTCGCTCCTTAGCGGGTCAGGAGACCCAGTACTTC
CASSRSLAGQETQYF
>TRBJ2-1|TRBV6-1|TRBD2|NA
TGTGCCAGCAGAACAACTCCGGGACTAGGGTACAATGAGCAGTTCTTC
CASRTTPGLGYNEQFF
>TRBJ2-3|TRBV4-2|TRBD1|few
TGTGCCAGCAGCCACCGCCGGGACAGGGGAGATACGCAGTATTTT
CASSHRRDRGDTQYF
>TRBJ1-5|TRBV15|NA|NA
TGTGCCACCAGCAGAGATCTTTACAGCTATAGCAATCAGCCCCAGCATTTT
CATSRDLYSYSNQPQHF
>TRBJ2-2|TRBV29-1|NA|few
TGCAGCGTTGAGCACAGGGTCAACACCGGGGAGCTGTTTTTT
CSVEHRVNTGELFF
>TRBJ1-2|TRBV29-1|TRBD1|NA
TGCAGCGTACCCCGGACAGGGGGTAAATTTTATGGCTACACCTTC
CSVPRTGGKFYGYTF
>TRBJ2-3|TRBV11-1|TRBD1|NA
TGTGCCAGCAGCTTACCGGCGAGACAGGGGGGCCCGGCAGATACGCAGTATTTT
CASSLPARQGGPADTQYF
>TRBJ2-3|TRBV12-3/TRBV12-4|NA|many
TGTGCCAGCAGTCCCAGACGGGTAGATACGCAGTATTTT
CASSPRRVDTQYF
>TRBJ2-5|TRBV7-9|NA|many
TGTGCCAGCAGCTCTTCAGGGGAAGAGACCCAGTACTTC
CASSSSGEETQYF
>TRBJ2-5|TRBV12-3/TRBV12-4|NA|NA
TGTGCCAGCAGCCCCGGGGGGCCTTGGGAGACCCAGTACTTC
CASSPGGPWETQYF
>TRBJ2-1|TRBV3-1|NA|few
TGTGCCAGCAGCCATATGCGCGGACGAACCTACAATGAGCAGTTCTTC
CASSHMRGRTYNEQFF
>TRBJ2-3|TRBV20-1|TRBD2|many
TGCAGTGCCCGACTAGCGGGAGTTATAGATACGCAGTATTTT
CSARLAGVIDTQYF
>TRBJ1-2|TRBV6-2/TRBV6-3|NA|NA
TGTGCCAGCAGTTACTCGATGGACGATCAGAACTATGGCTACACCTTC
CASSYSMDDQNYGYTF
>TRBJ1-1|TRBV2|NA|few
TGTGCCAGTCTACTACAGGTGCCCATGAACACTGAAGCTTTCTTT
CASLLQVPMNTEAFF
>TRBJ1-6|TRBV28|TRBD1|NA
TGTGCCAGCAGTTCGGGACAGGGGGCGGTTTCACCCCTCCACTTT
CASSSGQGAVSPLHF
>TRBJ2-7|TRBV6-7|NA|few
TGTGCCAGCAGTTACCAAGGGACCCCCACTTGGCTTGGGTGTAGTGAGCAGTACTTC
CASSYQGTPTWLGCSEQYF
>TRBJ2-2|TRBV7-9|TRBD2|few
TGTGCCAGCAGCTTCCAACTAGCGGGAGGGGCCGGGGAGCTGTTTTTT
CASSFQLAGGAGELFF
>TRBJ1-1|TRBV18|TRBD1|many
TGTGCCAGCTCACCAAGCAGGGGGGACACTGAAGCTTTCTTT
CASSPSRGDTEAFF
>TRBJ2-1|TRBV7-2|TRBD2|NA
TGTGCCAGCAGCTTAAGTGGACTAGCCAATGAGCAGTTCTTC
CASSLSGLANEQFF
>TRBJ2-3|TRBV10-3|NA|few
TGTGCCATCAGTGAGAGGGACAGCACAGATACGCAGTATTTT
CAISERDSTDTQYF
>TRBJ1-4|TRBV15|NA|few
TGTGCCACCAGCGGCCCCCAGGGGCAGGTACTTAATGAAAAACTGTTTTTT
CATSGPQGQVLNEKLFF
>TRBJ2-1|TRBV24-1|TRBD2|NA
TGTGCCACCAGTGATTCGGGCGGGAGCCACTCCTACAATGAGCAGTTCTTC
CATSDSGGSHSYNEQFF